The 18 T cell receptor beta chains below come from one sample, sequenced in a study of T cells after yellow fever vaccination. TCRdb itself ran the 5' RACE reads through MiXCR, one entry per CDR3 protein. The sample lists hundreds of thousands of distinct CDR3 sequences, around an eighth occurring once. The sample was PBMCs, taken on the day of the yellow fever booster vaccination. The source of these receptors is a man younger than 45 who received the YFV17D yellow fever vaccine.

This clonotype came up a few times. The chain carries TRBV28 and TRBJ1-2; tentative D call: TRBD1 (5 bases). Per the germline V gene, CDR1 is MDHEN and CDR2 is SYDVKM. The CDR3 totals 12 residues. V was pared by 10 bases and J by 8 bases, with 17 bases between. The CDR3 region is CATLKAGRGYTF. DNA for the CDR3: TGTGCCACCCTAAAGGCAGGGCGGGGCTACACCTTC.

This clonotype was found many times. V gene TRBV7-2 combines with J gene TRBJ2-3; D is unresolved. This CDR3 is built from 13 residues. The V end was cut by 5 bases, the J end by 6 bases, with 12 bases between. Germline V lookup: CDR1 SGHTA, CDR2 FQGNSA. The CDR3 DNA is TGTGCCAGCAGCACTACGCCTCCTGATACGCAGTATTTT. It is translated as CASSTTPPDTQYF.

Only a few counts were recorded for this clonotype. The genes are TRBV10-3 and TRBJ1-2; 9 bases are a match to TRBD1. Germline loops: CDR1 ENHRY, CDR2 SYGVKD. CDR3 length: 13 residues. Trimming at V came to 7 bases and at J to 6 bases, leaving 6 bases not matched to a gene. The CDR3 reads CAITGGQGDGYTF. The DNA of the CDR3 is TGTGCCATCACAGGGGGACAGGGAGATGGCTACACCTTC.

This clonotype was counted between two and nine times. CDR3 nucleotide sequence: TGTGCCAGCAGTGAATCCGGGACGGCGAACACCGGGGAGCTGTTTTTT. This codes for CASSESGTANTGELFF. The V and J genes are TRBV25-1 and TRBJ2-2; D might be TRBD1 or TRBD2, each matching 5 bases. The CDR3 is 16 residues long. V lost 1 base and J lost 0, with 9 bases in between. The V gene's germline CDR1 is MGHDK and CDR2 SYGVNS.

This clonotype was observed a single time. The chain has TRBV7-3 and TRBJ2-3; 13 bases align to TRBD2. CDR1 and CDR2 from the germline V gene are SGHTA and FQGTGA. With V trimmed by 0 bases and J by 1 base, 7 bases remained unmatched. The CDR3 contains 19 residues. The CDR3 nucleotides are TGTGCCAGCAGCTTAACGGTTGGGACTAGCGGGACGCGCACAGATACGCAGTATTTT. This translates into CASSLTVGTSGTRTDTQYF.

This chain connects TRBV12-3 or TRBV12-4 to TRBJ2-7; D not certain. Deletions cut 0 bases from V and 8 bases from J, with 5 bases between. CDR3 length: 11 amino acids. The CDR3 DNA reads TGTGCCAGCAGTTTAGCCGAGCAGCAGTACTTC. Its translation: CASSLAEQQYF.

This clonotype has a handful of counts. V gene TRBV20-1 combines with J gene TRBJ2-3; 15 bases map to TRBD2. V lost 0 bases to trimming and J lost 5 bases; unmatched junction nucleotides: 3. The CDR3 sequence is 16 residues long. Looked up from germline, CDR1 is DFQATT and CDR2 is SNEGSKA (reference sequence). The CDR3 is CSAREGTSGGQDTQYF. Written as DNA, the CDR3 is TGCAGTGCTAGAGAGGGGACTAGCGGGGGGCAAGATACGCAGTATTTT.

This chain joins TRBV15 and TRBJ1-6; D possibly corresponds to TRBD1 (5 bases). This CDR3 is 12 amino acids long. Germline assignment: CDR1 LNHNV and CDR2 YYDKDF (reference sequence). Trimming left V 3 bases short and J 10 bases short, with 7 bases between. The chain's CDR3 is CATSRKGSPLHF. CDR3 in DNA: TGTGCCACCAGCAGGAAGGGGTCACCCCTCCACTTT. Supplemented by reference TRBV15 and TRBJ1-6, the full variable domain reads DAMVIQNPRYQVTQFGKPVTLSCSQTLNHNVMYWYQQKSSQAPKLLFHYYDKDFNNEADTPDNFQSRRPNTSFCFLDIRSPGLGDTAMYLCATSRKGSPLHFGNGTRLTVT.

V is TRBV5-4 and J is TRBJ2-5; TRBD2 matches 7 bases. V trimming: 3 bases; J trimming: 1 base; junction bases outside the gene matches: 6. CDR1 SGHNT and CDR2 YYREEE come from the germline V gene (reference sequence). This CDR3 spans 15 amino acids. The CDR3 loop reads CASSSMASGQETQYF. The CDR3 DNA is TGTGCCAGCAGCTCTATGGCTAGCGGCCAAGAGACCCAGTACTTC.

The table lists this clonotype with a few counts. The chain links TRBV18 to TRBJ1-2; D unresolved. From germline, CDR1 is KGHSH and CDR2 LQKENI. This CDR3 has 16 residues. Deletions cut 6 bases from V and 6 bases from J, with 23 bases between. The CDR3 DNA is TGTGCCAGCTCTCTCCAAAAGGGAACAGCTACACATGGCTACACCTTC. This translates into CASSLQKGTATHGYTF.

The chain joins TRBV12-3 or TRBV12-4 to TRBJ1-2; 9 nucleotides agree with TRBD1. CDR3 length: 18 amino acids. V dropped 3 bases and J dropped 0; count of bases not matched to a gene: 11. The CDR3 is CASSLYLAGQGSNYGYTF. The CDR3 bases are TGTGCCAGCAGTTTGTATCTTGCCGGACAGGGGTCTAACTATGGCTACACCTTC.

This clonotype was observed at least ten times. This chain uses TRBV7-2 with TRBJ2-7; 8 bases are a match to TRBD2. V lost 5 bases to trimming and J lost 5 bases; unmatched junction nucleotides: 11. CDR3 length: 15 residues. Germline loops: CDR1 SGHTA, CDR2 FQGNSA. The CDR3 nucleotides are TGTGCCAGCAGCCCTAAGAGCGGGAGTTTCCACGAGCAGTACTTC. This encodes CASSPKSGSFHEQYF.

This clonotype was seen more than once but under ten times. The V gene is TRBV9, the J gene TRBJ2-5; D remains unclear. V lost 0 bases to trimming and J lost 1 base, with 13 bases between them. The germline V gene has CDR1 SGDLS and CDR2 YYNGEE. This CDR3 region has 16 residues. CDR3 DNA: TGTGCCAGCAGCGTAGCTACGCAGACGTCCCAAGAGACCCAGTACTTC. This translates into CASSVATQTSQETQYF.

This rearrangement joins TRBV11-3 to TRBJ2-3; TRBD1 is a possible D gene (6 bases). The CDR3 covers 15 residues. The V end was cut by 1 base, the J end by 6 bases, with 14 bases between. Germline V CDR1 and CDR2: SGHNT, YENEEA. CDR3 nucleotides: TGTGCCAGCAGCTTAGTTAGCCTACAGGGTGATACGCAGTATTTT. Translation gives CASSLVSLQGDTQYF.

This clonotype was counted between two and nine times. The chain recombines TRBV7-2 with TRBJ2-7; possibly TRBD1 or TRBD2 for D (6 bases each). With 8 bases removed from V and 2 bases from J, the gap between germline ends came to 13 bases. The CDR3 extends over 13 amino acids. Germline CDR1 SGHTA, CDR2 FQGNSA. The CDR3 protein is CASGGLAPYEQYF. The CDR3 DNA sequence: TGTGCCAGCGGGGGGCTAGCCCCCTACGAGCAGTACTTC.

This clonotype was seen a few times. The rearrangement joins TRBV7-2 to TRBJ2-3; D perhaps matches TRBD2 (6 bases). This CDR3 spans 14 amino acids. The germline V and J ends were trimmed by 5 bases and 2 bases, with 11 bases remaining between them. Per germline, CDR1 SGHTA and CDR2 FQGNSA. The CDR3, as DNA: TGTGCCAGCAGCCAAGGAGGGGTCACAGATACGCAGTATTTT. This sequence encodes CASSQGGVTDTQYF.

This clonotype has only a few counts. The chain carries TRBV4-2 and TRBJ1-2; 9 positions agree with TRBD1. There are 15 residues in the CDR3. With 0 bases clipped from V and 4 bases from J, the junction kept 3 bases outside the gene matches. Germline-derived CDR1 and CDR2 are LGHNA and YNFKEQ. CDR3 nucleotides: TGTGCCAGCAGCCAAGATGGGGACAGGGTCTATGGCTACACCTTC. It translates to CASSQDGDRVYGYTF.

V is TRBV20-1 and J is TRBJ2-7; D is undetermined. The CDR3 length is 13 residues. The germline V gene has CDR1 DFQATT and CDR2 SNEGSKA (reference sequence). Trimming shortened V by 6 bases and J by 0 bases, and 12 bases separated the two germline ends. CDR3 amino acids: CSAPAWSSYEQYF. For the CDR3, the DNA is TGCAGTGCCCCGGCCTGGAGCTCCTACGAGCAGTACTTC.